The rows below give T cell receptor beta chains drawn from one sample of a study of blood T cell repertoires in COVID-19. Libraries were prepared by immunoSEQ multiplex PCR; TCRdb keeps only in-frame clonotypes and omits some of them. The sample has 180,000 or so clones; approximately 84% are singletons. Sample: peripheral blood. The receptors shown here come from a human donor with acute or convalescent COVID-19. The donor label of this sample is uncertain. The conserved cysteine and the conserved F or W are not part of the CDR3 here. Rows may omit the clone size; those that give it use once, few, many or a size class.

size	J	V	CDR3
-	TRBJ2-7	TRBV5-4	ASSLGGGTSGSKEQY
-	TRBJ1-6	TRBV5-1	ASSAGTGGNSPLH
-	TRBJ2-7	TRBV6-1	ASSERGDGSYEQY
-	TRBJ2-3	TRBV7-2	ASSLAGTSGRTDTQY
-	TRBJ2-3	TRBV20-1	SASPSGTEGTDTQY
-	TRBJ2-7	TRBV5-1	ASAQTGDWDEQY
-	TRBJ1-2	TRBV18	ASSPRGGNSDGYT
few	TRBJ1-4	TRBV25-1	ASSEPTGRGEKLF
-	TRBJ1-2	TRBV6-1	ASSEDRGASHYGYT
once	TRBJ2-1	TRBV7-9	ASSLLPGQGSDNEQF
-	TRBJ2-7	TRBV19	ASSKRRQYSYEQY
-	TRBJ1-5	TRBV27	ASSFRGGFQPQH
-	TRBJ1-2	TRBV28	ASRAGAGYT
-	TRBJ1-1	TRBV6-4	ATKVEDSTNTEAF
-	TRBJ2-3	TRBV24-1	ATSDPGLAGGGTQY
-	TRBJ2-7	TRBV9	ASSVGSGTSGRDEQY
-	TRBJ2-7	TRBV7-9	ASSPGQGPFQQY
-	TRBJ2-7	TRBV27	ASSFRGPYEQY
-	TRBJ1-2	TRBV28	ASSPPRNYGYT
-	TRBJ2-5	TRBV6-2/TRBV6-3	ASSFRGSETQY